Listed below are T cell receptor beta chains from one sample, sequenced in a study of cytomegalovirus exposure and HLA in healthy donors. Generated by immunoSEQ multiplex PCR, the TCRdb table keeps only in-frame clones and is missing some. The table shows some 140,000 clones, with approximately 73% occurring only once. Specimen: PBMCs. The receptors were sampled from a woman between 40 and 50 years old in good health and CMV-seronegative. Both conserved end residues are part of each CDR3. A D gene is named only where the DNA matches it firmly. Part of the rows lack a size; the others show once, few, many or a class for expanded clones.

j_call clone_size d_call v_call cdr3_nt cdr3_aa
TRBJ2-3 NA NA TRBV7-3 TGTGCCAGCAGCTTAAGTGGCAGGGCCGAAGATACGCAGTATTTT CASSLSGRAEDTQYF
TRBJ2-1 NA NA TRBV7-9 TGTTCCAGCAGCTTAGTTACGGAGAGTGAGCAGTTCTTC CSSSLVTESEQFF
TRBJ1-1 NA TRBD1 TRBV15 TGTGCCACCAGCAGTTCAGGGGGTTTTACTGAAGCTTTCTTT CATSSSGGFTEAFF
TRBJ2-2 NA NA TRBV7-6 TGTGCCAGCAGCCAGGGGGGAACCGGGGAGCTGTTTTTT CASSQGGTGELFF
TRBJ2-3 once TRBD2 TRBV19 TGTGCCAGTAGTTCACTGACTAGCGGGGTAACAGATACGCAGTATTTT CASSSLTSGVTDTQYF
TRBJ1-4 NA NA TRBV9 TGTGCCAGCAGCGTATCGGGGGGGCGCGAAAAACTGTTTTTT CASSVSGGREKLFF
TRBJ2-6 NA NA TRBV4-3 TGCGCCAGCAGCCAAGGCGAGCTAGGCTCTGGGGCCAACGTCCTGACTTTC CASSQGELGSGANVLTF
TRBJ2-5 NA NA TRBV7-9 TGTGCCAGCAGCCCCGACCCCGGGGAGACCCAGTACTTC CASSPDPGETQYF
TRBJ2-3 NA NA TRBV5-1 TGCGCCAGCGCGGAGGGTAATACAGATACGCAGTATTTT CASAEGNTDTQYF
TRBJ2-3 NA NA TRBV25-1 TGTGCCAGCAGTGGAAGGGGCGATACGCAGTATTTT CASSGRGDTQYF
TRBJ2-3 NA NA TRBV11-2 TGTGCCAGCAGCCAGGGGTTAACGGCAGATACGCAGTATTTT CASSQGLTADTQYF
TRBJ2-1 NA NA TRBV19 TGTGCCAGTAGTATCCTACCCGTACCTTACAATGAGCAGTTCTTC CASSILPVPYNEQFF
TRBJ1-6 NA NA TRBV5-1 TGCGCCAGCAAAGGTTTGGTCGGACAAAATTCACCCCTCCACTTT CASKGLVGQNSPLHF
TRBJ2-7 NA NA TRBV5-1 TGCGCCAGCAGCTTGGCGGCAACGACAGCCTACGAGCAGTACTTC CASSLAATTAYEQYF
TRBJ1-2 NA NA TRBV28 TGTGCCAGCTCGCTGGGACAAAACTATGGCTACACCTTC CASSLGQNYGYTF
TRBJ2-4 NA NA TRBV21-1 TGTGCCAGCAGCGCCAAAACTCGGAAAAACATTCAGTACTTC CASSAKTRKNIQYF
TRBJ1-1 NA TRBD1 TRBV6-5 TGTGCCAGCAGGGGACAGGCCTCAAACACTGAAGCTTTCTTT CASRGQASNTEAFF
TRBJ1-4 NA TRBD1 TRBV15 TGTGCCACCAGCATGGGACAGCCGAATGAAAAACTGTTTTTT CATSMGQPNEKLFF
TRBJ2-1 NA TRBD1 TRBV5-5 TGTGCCAGCAGCTGGGTACAGGGGCAAGATGAGCAGTTCTTC CASSWVQGQDEQFF
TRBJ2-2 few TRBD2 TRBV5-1 TGCGCCAGCAGCTTCCTAGCGGGGGTCACCGGGGAGCTGTTTTTT CASSFLAGVTGELFF
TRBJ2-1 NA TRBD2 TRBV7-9 TGTGCCAGCAGCTTAGCGGGACTAGCGAGGGCTGGTGAGCAGTTCTTC CASSLAGLARAGEQFF
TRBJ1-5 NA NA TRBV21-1 TGTGCCAGCAGCATCCTAGGACAGGGGGCCATCAATCAGCCCCAGCATTTT CASSILGQGAINQPQHF
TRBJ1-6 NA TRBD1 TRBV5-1 TGCGCCAGCAGCTGGGGACAGGGAAGGGATTCACCCCTCCACTTT CASSWGQGRDSPLHF
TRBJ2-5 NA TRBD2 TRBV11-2 TGTGCCAGCAGCCAGAGCGGGGGCTCCAAGACCCAGTACTTC CASSQSGGSKTQYF
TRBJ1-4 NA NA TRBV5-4 TGTGCCAGCAGCTCCAAGACAGAACATAATGAAAAACTGTTTTTT CASSSKTEHNEKLFF
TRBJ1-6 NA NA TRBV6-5 TGTGCCAGCAGTTACTCGGCGGGGGGCGCGGGGTCACCCCTCCACTTT CASSYSAGGAGSPLHF
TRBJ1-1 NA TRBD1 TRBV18 TGTGCCAGCTCACCTCAGACAGGGGCGGTGAACACTGAAGCTTTCTTT CASSPQTGAVNTEAFF
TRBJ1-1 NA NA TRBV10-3 TGTGCCATCACTTCTGGGCAGGGGAACACTGAAGCTTTCTTT CAITSGQGNTEAFF
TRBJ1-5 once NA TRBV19 TGTGCCAGTAGTATAGTCCCGGTGATCAATCAGCCCCAGCATTTT CASSIVPVINQPQHF
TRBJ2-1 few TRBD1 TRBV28 TGTGCCAGCAGTCCGAGAACATTGCGGACAGGGGGCATTGAGCAGTTCTTC CASSPRTLRTGGIEQFF
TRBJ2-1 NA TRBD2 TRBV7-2 TGTGCCAGCAGCTTTCGGACTAGCTTGAATGAGCAGTTCTTC CASSFRTSLNEQFF
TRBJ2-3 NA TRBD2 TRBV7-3 TGTGCCAGCAGCCCGACTAGCGGGGGGTTAGATACGCAGTATTTT CASSPTSGGLDTQYF
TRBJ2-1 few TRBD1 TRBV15 TGTGCCACCAGCAGAGGACAGGGGGCCTCCTACAATGAGCAGTTCTTC CATSRGQGASYNEQFF
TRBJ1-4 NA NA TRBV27 TGTGCCAGCAGTTTATATAACCCGGGGTTTAATGAAAAACTGTTTTTT CASSLYNPGFNEKLFF
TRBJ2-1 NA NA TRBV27 TGTGCCAGCAGTTTAAGGAGAGGATATGAGCAGTTCTTC CASSLRRGYEQFF
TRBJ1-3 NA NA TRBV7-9 TGTGCCAGCAGCTTACAGGTCTCTGGAAACACCATATATTTT CASSLQVSGNTIYF
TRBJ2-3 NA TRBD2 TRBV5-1 TGCGCCAGCAGCTTGGCTCCACTAGCGGGGGGCAAAGATACGCAGTATTTT CASSLAPLAGGKDTQYF
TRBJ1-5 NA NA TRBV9 TGTGCCAGCAGCGTAGCAGGCAATCAGCCCCAGCATTTT CASSVAGNQPQHF
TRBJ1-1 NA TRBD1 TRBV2 TGTGCCACCCTAGCTGGGACAGGGAACACTGAAGCTTTCTTT CATLAGTGNTEAFF
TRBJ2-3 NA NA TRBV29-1 TGCAGCGTAGGACAGGAGGGATTGACAGATACGCAGTATTTT CSVGQEGLTDTQYF
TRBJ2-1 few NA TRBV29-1 TGCAGCGTCGAAGAACCTTCGAGATTCTATTCCTACAATGAGCAGTTCTTC CSVEEPSRFYSYNEQFF
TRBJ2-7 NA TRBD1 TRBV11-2 TGTGCCAGCAGCTTAGTTGGGACAGACTACGAGCAGTACTTC CASSLVGTDYEQYF
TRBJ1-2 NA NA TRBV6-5 TGTGCCAGCAGCTACCACAAGAACTATGGCTACACCTTC CASSYHKNYGYTF
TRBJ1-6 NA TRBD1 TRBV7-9 TGTGCCAGCAGCCGGGGACAGCCCGATTCACCCCTCCACTTT CASSRGQPDSPLHF
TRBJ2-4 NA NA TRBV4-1 TGCGCCAGCAGCCAAGGTGGGGGGGCAGGGCGTACCAAAAACATTCAGTACTTC CASSQGGGAGRTKNIQYF
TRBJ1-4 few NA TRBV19 TGTGCCAGTGGACAAACAGGGATAACTAATGAAAAACTGTTTTTT CASGQTGITNEKLFF
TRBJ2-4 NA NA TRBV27 TGTGCCAGCAGTTTCCCCGCACCCCAGGGGATGGTCAAAAACATTCAGTACTTC CASSFPAPQGMVKNIQYF
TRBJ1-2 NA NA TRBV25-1 TGTGCCAGCAGTTGGGCAGGGACAGGCTACACCTTC CASSWAGTGYTF
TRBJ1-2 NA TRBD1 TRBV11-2 TGTGCCAGCAGCTTAACAGGGGGACATGGCTACACCTTC CASSLTGGHGYTF
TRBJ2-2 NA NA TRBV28 TGTGCCAGCAGTTTTATACTACCGCAAGAATCGAACACCGGGGAGCTGTTTTTT CASSFILPQESNTGELFF
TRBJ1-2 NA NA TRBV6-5 TGTGCCAGCAGTGAGGGATACTATGGCTACACCTTC CASSEGYYGYTF
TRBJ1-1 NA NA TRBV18 TGTGCCAGCTCACCCCACGGCACTGAAGCTTTCTTT CASSPHGTEAFF
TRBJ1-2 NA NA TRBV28 TGTGCCAGCTGGGCCAGGCAAAGGAACTATGGCTACACCTTC CASWARQRNYGYTF
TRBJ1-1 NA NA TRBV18 TGTGCCAGCTCACCGGACGAACAGCGGGAAGCTTTCTTT CASSPDEQREAFF
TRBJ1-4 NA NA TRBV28 TGTGCCAGCAGTTTTATGACAGCTAATGAAAAACTGTTTTTT CASSFMTANEKLFF